The clone carrying this TCR beta chain qualifies as medium-sized. The CDR3 is 15 residues long. The ends lost 4 bases at V and 4 bases at J; junction bases unmatched: 6. Germline CDR1 LGHNA, CDR2 YSLEER. This entry is derived from a study of T cells after yellow fever vaccination. TCRdb ran MiXCR on the 5' RACE reads and lists one entry per CDR3 protein. The data show more than 15,000 distinct CDR3 sequences, over 3.5% seen once. The sequence was collected from a man in his thirties or forties who received the YFV17D yellow fever vaccine. This chain links TRBV4-3 with TRBJ2-3; TRBD1 agrees at 9 bases. Sequencing was performed on PBMCs, either bulk or a sorted T-cell subset (CD4+, CD8+, memory, or dextramer-sorted; not recorded which), taken 15 days after the yellow fever booster vaccination. The CDR3 DNA sequence: TGCGCCAGCAGCCTTGGGACAGGGTCGGCAGATACGCAGTATTTT. Translated, it gives CASSLGTGSADTQYF.